A single sample is the source of the 19 T cell receptor beta chains below, sequenced in a study of T cells expressing NK-cell markers. Reprocessing the 5' RACE reads, TCRdb reports a single entry for every CDR3 protein and omits DNA. The table counts approximately 170,000 distinct CDR3 sequences; just over 20% lies in the top ten. Sequences were obtained from blood T cells: a sorted CD56 or NKG2C T cell subset, CD4+ or CD8+ T cells, or bulk PBMC T cells (not recorded which). These receptors were taken from a man aged 18 to 69 in good health.

This chain joins TRBV27 and TRBJ1-1; the TRBD1 assignment by TCRdb is unverifiable without DNA. Germline CDR1 is MNHEY and CDR2 is SMNVEV (reference sequence). The CDR3 has 14 amino acids. This chain's CDR3 is CASSSTGGGTEAFF.

The chain recombines TRBV5-1 with TRBJ2-7; TCRdb's D gene call, TRBD1, goes unchecked for lack of DNA. In germline, CDR1 is SGHRS, CDR2 YFSETQ. The CDR3 totals 15 residues. This chain's CDR3 is CASSFSRDNSYEQYF.

The rearrangement joins TRBV9 to TRBJ2-1; TCRdb names TRBD1, which stays unverified in the absence of DNA. The germline V gene encodes CDR1 SGDLS and CDR2 YYNGEE. The CDR3 is 17 residues long. This CDR3 reads CASSVVGAMGKNNEQFF. The variable domain in full, completed from reference TRBV9 and TRBJ2-1, reads DSGVTQTPKHLITATGQRVTLRCSPRSGDLSVYWYQQSLDQGLQFLIQYYNGEERAKGNILERFSAQQFPDLHSELNLSSLELGDSALYFCASSVVGAMGKNNEQFFGPGTRLTVL.

This rearrangement joins TRBV3-1 to TRBJ2-2; TCRdb selects TRBD2, and the lack of DNA leaves this call unchecked. In germline, CDR1 is LGHDT, CDR2 YNNKEL (reference sequence). CDR3 size: 15 residues. CDR3 residues: CASSLQRGLTGELFF.

The chain uses TRBV29-1 and TRBJ2-7. Germline lookup yields CDR1 SQVTM and CDR2 ANQGSEA. There are 15 residues in the CDR3. CDR3 in amino acids: CSVEDSTRAPYEQYF.

The chain links TRBV27 to TRBJ1-1; the D call from TCRdb, TRBD1, cannot be confirmed without DNA. Germline CDR1 MNHEY, CDR2 SMNVEV (reference sequence). The CDR3 loop spans 13 amino acids. CDR3 amino acids: CASSAGQGTEAFF.

V usage is TRBV4-2 and J usage is TRBJ2-3; TCRdb selects TRBD1, and the lack of DNA leaves this call unchecked. This CDR3 contains 13 residues. Looked up from germline, CDR1 is LGHNA and CDR2 is YNFKEQ. The CDR3 loop is CASSQRGGDTQYF.

The genes are TRBV12-3 or TRBV12-4 and TRBJ1-1. The CDR3 runs to 14 residues. The CDR3 spells CASSFGSLNTEAFF.

The CDR3 is CATSRDLLGGAPDTQYF. This chain joins TRBV15 and TRBJ2-3; TCRdb's D call of TRBD1 is untestable without DNA. Per germline, CDR1 LNHNV and CDR2 YYDKDF (reference sequence). CDR3 length: 17 amino acids.

This chain connects TRBV3-1 to TRBJ2-1; with no DNA, the TCRdb D assignment of TRBD2 cannot be verified. CDR1 LGHDT and CDR2 YNNKEL come from the germline V gene (reference sequence). The CDR3 extends over 15 amino acids. CDR3 region: CASRPRLAGRYEQFF.

This chain uses TRBV27 with TRBJ2-7; TCRdb lists TRBD1, though no DNA is available to test this call. The CDR3 has 13 amino acids. In germline, CDR1 is MNHEY, CDR2 SMNVEV (reference sequence). The CDR3 here is CASNGQGGGEQYF.

The chain employs TRBV4-1 and TRBJ2-1; the TCRdb call, TRBD2, lacks DNA for checking. Germline loops: CDR1 MGHRA, CDR2 YSYEKL. There are 16 residues in the CDR3. This CDR3 is CASSQGTGDNYNEQFF.

The chain uses TRBV10-3 and TRBJ2-7. This CDR3 is 15 amino acids long. Germline V gene lookup returns CDR1 ENHRY and CDR2 SYGVKD. CDR3 sequence: CAISESKEADYEQYF.

This chain joins TRBV6-1 and TRBJ2-7; TCRdb lists TRBD1, though no DNA is available to test this call. CDR3 size: 15 residues. CDR1 and CDR2 from the germline V gene are MNHNS and SASEGT. The CDR3 sequence is CASSVIGTGAYEQYF.

The chain recombines TRBV28 with TRBJ2-1; TCRdb's assignment of TRBD1 cannot be checked, as there is no DNA. The CDR3 has 15 residues. Germline CDR1 is MDHEN and CDR2 is SYDVKM. The CDR3 sequence is CATQSKRGGHNEQFF.

The chain employs TRBV2 and TRBJ2-5; the TCRdb call, TRBD1, lacks DNA for checking. This CDR3 has 12 residues. Germline assignment: CDR1 SNHLY and CDR2 FYNNEI. This CDR3 reads CASTWGGKTQYF.

The chain is built from TRBV6-5 and TRBJ2-1; TCRdb names TRBD1, which stays unverified in the absence of DNA. CDR1 and CDR2 from the germline V gene are MNHEY and SVGAGI. The CDR3 contains 15 residues. CDR3 sequence reads: CASSYQGLGGGRQFF.

The rearrangement joins TRBV5-6 to TRBJ2-7; absent DNA, TCRdb's TRBD1 call cannot be checked. Germline CDR1 is SGHDT and CDR2 is YYEEEE. This CDR3 has 13 residues. Here the CDR3 reads CASSLAGGHEQYF.

V and J are TRBV28 and TRBJ2-7; as DNA is missing, the TRBD2 call by TCRdb cannot be tested. CDR1 is MDHEN, CDR2 SYDVKM, per germline. The CDR3 is 17 residues long. CDR3 in amino acids: CASSNPREGPKTYEQYF.